One and the same sample provided the 23 T cell receptor beta chains below, sequenced in a study of Ad26.COV2.S vaccination and SARS-CoV-2 variants. Data came from immunoSEQ multiplex PCR; TCRdb stores just in-frame clones and leaves some out. This repertoire shows hundreds of thousands of clones, roughly 90% found once; its top ten account for roughly 1.5%. Sample treatment: 15 to 20 received Ad26.COV2.S at low or high dose, single or two shots; about 5 received placebo; per-sample allocation not given. It was on day 63 after the first vaccine or placebo injection that samples were taken. The sample here was peripheral blood, taken in a trial of Ad26.COV2.S vaccine versus placebo. These receptors all come from a person aged 18-65 years who received the Ad26.COV2.S COVID-19 vaccine or a placebo.

This rearrangement joins TRBV6-4 to TRBJ2-1; 11 bases map to TRBD2. This CDR3 is built from 16 residues. CDR1 and CDR2 (germline): MRHNA, SNTAGT. The V gene end was trimmed by 3 bases and the J gene end by 5 bases; junction bases not matched to a gene: 6. The CDR3 DNA follows: TGTGCCAGCAGTGAAGAAGGGACTAGCGGCCACAATGAGCAGTTCTTC. Protein sequence: CASSEEGTSGHNEQFF.

This clone was seen a single time. This chain joins TRBV11-2 and TRBJ2-1, with TRBD2 identical over 10 bases. The CDR3 runs 14 residues. Per the germline V gene, CDR1 is SGHAT and CDR2 is FQNNGV. V was pared by 3 bases and J by 7 bases, with 3 bases of the junction left unmatched. The DNA of the CDR3 is TGTGCCAGCAGCTTGACTAGCGGGCAAAATGAGCAGTTCTTC. Protein: CASSLTSGQNEQFF.

This chain connects TRBV12-3 or TRBV12-4 to TRBJ2-5; D is uncertain. The CDR3 consists of 13 residues. Trimming stripped 2 bases from V and 4 bases from J, with 8 bases between. This CDR3 reads CASSLRERETQYF. The CDR3 bases are TGTGCCAGCAGTTTAAGGGAACGAGAGACCCAGTACTTC.

The chain links TRBV7-2 to TRBJ1-1; no clear D. The CDR3 is made up of 14 amino acids. The V gene's germline CDR1 is SGHTA and CDR2 FQGNSA. V lost 2 bases and J lost 5, with 12 bases in between. In DNA, the CDR3 is TGTGCCAGCAGCTTAACAACCCTGGCGACTGAAGCTTTCTTT. Residues: CASSLTTLATEAFF. The variable domain in full, with the rest retrieved from reference TRBV7-2 and TRBJ1-1, is GAGVSQSPSNKVTEKGKDVELRCDPISGHTALYWYRQSLGQGLEFLIYFQGNSAPDKSGLPSDRFSAERTGGSVSTLTIQRTQQEDSAVYLCASSLTTLATEAFFGQGTRLTVV.

The chain employs TRBV6-5 and TRBJ2-1; the match to TRBD1 covers 7 bases. V dropped 0 bases and J dropped 0; count of bases not matched to a gene: 2. Germline-derived CDR1 and CDR2 are MNHEY and SVGAGI. This CDR3 region has 16 residues. The DNA of the CDR3 is TGTGCCAGCAGTTACTCTAACAGGGGCTCCTACAATGAGCAGTTCTTC. It codes for CASSYSNRGSYNEQFF.

V gene TRBV5-1 combines with J gene TRBJ1-1; D ambiguous. Trimming stripped 0 bases from V and 3 bases from J, with 9 bases between. The germline V gene encodes CDR1 SGHRS and CDR2 YFSETQ. This CDR3 comprises 14 residues. This CDR3 reads CASSLVPADTEAFF. The CDR3 nucleotides read TGCGCCAGCAGCTTGGTCCCCGCGGACACTGAAGCTTTCTTT.

This chain joins TRBV4-3 and TRBJ2-1; no clear D gene. The ends were cut back, 1 base at V and 3 bases at J, with 13 bases in the middle. The CDR3 runs to 16 residues. Germline loops: CDR1 LGHNA, CDR2 YSLEER. The CDR3 loop is CASSQGPRTDYNEQFF. The CDR3, as DNA: TGCGCCAGCAGCCAAGGCCCTAGGACGGACTACAATGAGCAGTTCTTC.

This rearrangement joins TRBV9 to TRBJ1-6; D is possibly TRBD1 (5 bases). CDR1 is SGDLS and CDR2 is YYNGEE in the germline V gene. The CDR3 is 17 amino acids. V was pared by 2 bases and J by 4 bases, with 16 bases between. CDR3 protein: CASSVSLYQGYNSPLHF. DNA for the CDR3: TGTGCCAGCAGCGTCAGTCTTTATCAGGGATATAATTCACCCCTCCACTTT. The whole variable domain, filled in from reference TRBV9 and TRBJ1-6, reads DSGVTQTPKHLITATGQRVTLRCSPRSGDLSVYWYQQSLDQGLQFLIQYYNGEERAKGNILERFSAQQFPDLHSELNLSSLELGDSALYFCASSVSLYQGYNSPLHFGNGTRLTVT.

The chain recombines TRBV7-2 with TRBJ2-1; weak D call: TRBD1 (5 bases). Germline CDR1 SGHTA, CDR2 FQGNSA. Trimming took 3 bases from V and 7 from J, leaving 10 bases between them. The CDR3 is made up of 13 amino acids. The CDR3 DNA reads as TGTGCCAGCAGCTTCCTTCCAGGGAATGAGCAGTTCTTC. Its translation: CASSFLPGNEQFF.

The genes are TRBV3-1 (or the pseudogene TRBV3-2) and TRBJ1-3; the D is unclear. The CDR3 has 16 amino acids. CDR1 and CDR2 (germline): LGHDT, YNNKEL (reference sequence). Trimming pared 0 bases from V and 0 bases from J, leaving 9 bases between. The chain's CDR3 is CASSQDLRGSGNTIYF. In DNA, the CDR3 is TGTGCCAGCAGCCAAGATCTTCGAGGCTCTGGAAACACCATATATTTT.

The rearrangement joins TRBV7-9 to TRBJ1-6; no firm D call. The V gene's germline CDR1 is SEHNR and CDR2 FQNEAQ (reference sequence). The CDR3 has 13 residues. V lost 5 bases to trimming and J lost 8 bases, with 10 bases between them. The CDR3 DNA sequence: TGTGCCAGCAGCCCTCTCCTTGATTCACCCCTCCACTTT. Translation: CASSPLLDSPLHF.

This chain uses TRBV6-1 with TRBJ1-6; the D gene is possibly TRBD1 (6 bases). This CDR3 comprises 12 residues. V was trimmed by 3 bases and J by 9 bases, leaving 6 bases between them. The germline V gene has CDR1 MNHNS and CDR2 SASEGT. The CDR3 region has the DNA TGTGCCAGCAGTGAGACAGGTTCACCCCTCCACTTT. Amino acid sequence: CASSETGSPLHF.

V is TRBV25-1 and J is TRBJ1-3, with D hard to call. Looked up from germline, CDR1 is MGHDK and CDR2 is SYGVNS. Trimming took off 7 bases at V and 0 bases at J, with 4 bases between the two ends. The CDR3 contains 12 residues. The CDR3 DNA reads TGTGCCAGCATGACCTCTGGAAACACCATATATTTT. Translated: CASMTSGNTIYF.

Comments on this clone: At the DNA level, this CDR3 is encoded by other sequences in the same sample as well. The rearrangement uses TRBV5-1 and TRBJ2-7; TRBD1 might be the D (6 bases). The CDR3 loop spans 15 amino acids. The V end was cut by 0 bases, the J end by 1 base, with 11 bases between. Germline values: CDR1 SGHRS, CDR2 YFSETQ. CDR3 nucleotide sequence: TGCGCCAGCAGCTTGGGAACAGGGTTATCCTACGAGCAGTACTTC. It encodes CASSLGTGLSYEQYF.

The gene calls are TRBV12-3 or TRBV12-4 and TRBJ1-1; D is unclear. Trimming removed 1 base at V and 4 bases at J, with 4 bases between. The CDR3 extends over 12 amino acids. The chain's CDR3 is CASSLGITEAFF. The CDR3 DNA follows: TGTGCCAGCAGTTTAGGGATCACTGAAGCTTTCTTT.

The chain links TRBV6-1 to TRBJ1-2; D call uncertain. The CDR3 is 15 residues long. Trimming took off 3 bases at V and 1 base at J, with 12 bases between the two ends. Germline CDR1 and CDR2: MNHNS and SASEGT. The CDR3 nucleotides read TGTGCCAGCAGTGATATCTCCATTTTTAACTATGGCTACACCTTC. Translated: CASSDISIFNYGYTF.

The J gene is TRBJ1-1, the V gene TRBV7-2; 7 bases agree with TRBD1. After removal of 5 bases from V and 0 bases from J, the junction contained 6 bases not matched to a gene. CDR3 length: 15 residues. Germline CDR1 reads SGHTA; CDR2 reads FQGNSA. CDR3 bases: TGTGCCAGCAGCAGTCAGACAGGGATGAACACTGAAGCTTTCTTT. Its protein is CASSSQTGMNTEAFF.

The J gene is TRBJ2-2, the V gene TRBV27; 8 bases map to TRBD2. The V gene's germline CDR1 is MNHEY and CDR2 SMNVEV (reference sequence). This CDR3 is built from 15 residues. V was pared by 7 bases and J by 4 bases, with 8 bases of the junction left unmatched. The DNA of the CDR3 is TGTGCCAGCACGACAGCGGGAGAAGCCACCGGGGAGCTGTTTTTT. Amino acid sequence: CASTTAGEATGELFF.

The chain carries TRBV7-2 and TRBJ1-1; D is unclear. The V end lost 5 bases, the J end lost 1 base, and 14 bases lay between the germline ends. Germline CDR1 and CDR2: SGHTA and FQGNSA. The CDR3 totals 15 residues. The CDR3 reads CASSPDYARNTEAFF. The CDR3 DNA reads as TGTGCCAGCAGCCCCGATTACGCTAGGAACACTGAAGCTTTCTTT.

The chain employs TRBV7-2 and TRBJ2-3; unclear D gene. Germline V gives CDR1 SGHTA, CDR2 FQGNSA. This CDR3 contains 13 residues. Trimming removed 1 base at V and 3 bases at J, with 5 bases between. CDR3 sequence reads: CASSLEKTDTQYF. For the CDR3, the DNA is TGTGCCAGCAGCTTAGAGAAAACAGATACGCAGTATTTT.

J is TRBJ2-7 and V is TRBV19, with 7 bases matching TRBD2. V was clipped by 3 bases and J by 3 bases; unmatched bases: 8. The germline V gene encodes CDR1 LNHDA and CDR2 SQIVND (reference sequence). CDR3 length: 15 amino acids. CDR3 loop: CASSMRLADFYEQYF. CDR3 nucleotide sequence: TGTGCCAGTAGTATGCGGCTAGCGGACTTCTACGAGCAGTACTTC.

This clone was seen only a few times. This sequence joins TRBV3-1 (or the pseudogene TRBV3-2) and TRBJ2-7, with D possibly TRBD2 on 6 matching bases. Deletions cut 0 bases from V and 4 bases from J, with 10 bases between. CDR1 and CDR2 (germline): LGHDT, YNNKEL (reference sequence). The length of the CDR3 is 14 residues. CDR3 loop: CASSQDSRGYEQYF. The DNA of the CDR3 is TGTGCCAGCAGCCAAGATTCTCGGGGGTACGAGCAGTACTTC.

The chain links TRBV18 to TRBJ1-1, with TRBD1 matching 10 bases. J was trimmed by 1 base and V by 3 bases; bases with no gene match: 2. Germline V gives CDR1 KGHSH, CDR2 LQKENI. This CDR3 region has 15 residues. CDR3 region: CASSPGDRGNTEAFF. In DNA, the CDR3 is TGTGCCAGCTCACCCGGGGACAGGGGGAACACTGAAGCTTTCTTT.